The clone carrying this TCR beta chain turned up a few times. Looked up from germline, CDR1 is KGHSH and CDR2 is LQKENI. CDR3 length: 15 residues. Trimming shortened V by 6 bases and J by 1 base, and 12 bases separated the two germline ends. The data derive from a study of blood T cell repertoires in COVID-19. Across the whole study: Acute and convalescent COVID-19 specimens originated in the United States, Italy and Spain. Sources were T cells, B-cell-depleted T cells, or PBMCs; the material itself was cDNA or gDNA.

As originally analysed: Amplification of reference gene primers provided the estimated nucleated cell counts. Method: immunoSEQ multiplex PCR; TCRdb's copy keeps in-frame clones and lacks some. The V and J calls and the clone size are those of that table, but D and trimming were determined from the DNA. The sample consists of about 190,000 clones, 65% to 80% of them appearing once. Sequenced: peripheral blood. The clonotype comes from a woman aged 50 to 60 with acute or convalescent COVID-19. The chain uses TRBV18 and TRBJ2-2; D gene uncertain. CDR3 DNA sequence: TGTGCCAGCTCCCTTACTGACATGAACACCGGGGAGCTGTTTTTT. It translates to CASSLTDMNTGELFF.